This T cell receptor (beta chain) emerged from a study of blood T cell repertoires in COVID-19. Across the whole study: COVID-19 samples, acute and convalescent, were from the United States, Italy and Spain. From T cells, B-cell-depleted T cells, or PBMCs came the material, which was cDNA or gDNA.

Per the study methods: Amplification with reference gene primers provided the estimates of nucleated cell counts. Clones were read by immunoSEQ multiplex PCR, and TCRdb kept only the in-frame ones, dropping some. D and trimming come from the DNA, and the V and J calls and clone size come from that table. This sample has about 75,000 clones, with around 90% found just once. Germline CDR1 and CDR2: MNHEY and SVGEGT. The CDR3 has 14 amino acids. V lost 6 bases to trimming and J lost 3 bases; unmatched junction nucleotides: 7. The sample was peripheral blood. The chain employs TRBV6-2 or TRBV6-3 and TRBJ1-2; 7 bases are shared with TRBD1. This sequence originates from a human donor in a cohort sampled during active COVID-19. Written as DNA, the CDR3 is TGTGCCAGCAGCCAGACGACAGGGTACTATGGCTACACCTTC. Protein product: CASSQTTGYYGYTF.